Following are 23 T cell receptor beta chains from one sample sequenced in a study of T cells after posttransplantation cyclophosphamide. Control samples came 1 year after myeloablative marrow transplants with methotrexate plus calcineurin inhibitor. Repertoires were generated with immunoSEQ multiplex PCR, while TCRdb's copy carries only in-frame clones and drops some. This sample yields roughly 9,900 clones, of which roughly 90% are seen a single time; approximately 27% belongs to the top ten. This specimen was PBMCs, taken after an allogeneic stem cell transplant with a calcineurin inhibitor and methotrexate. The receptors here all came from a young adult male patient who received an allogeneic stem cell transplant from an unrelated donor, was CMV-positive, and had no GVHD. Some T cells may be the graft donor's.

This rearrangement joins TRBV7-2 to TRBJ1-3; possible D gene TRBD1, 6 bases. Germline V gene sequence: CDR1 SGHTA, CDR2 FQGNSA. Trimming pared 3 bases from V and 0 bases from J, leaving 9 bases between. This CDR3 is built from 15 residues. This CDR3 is CASSFTGISGNTIYF. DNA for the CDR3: TGTGCCAGCAGCTTTACAGGGATCTCTGGAAACACCATATATTTT. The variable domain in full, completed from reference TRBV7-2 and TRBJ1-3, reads GAGVSQSPSNKVTEKGKDVELRCDPISGHTALYWYRQSLGQGLEFLIYFQGNSAPDKSGLPSDRFSAERTGGSVSTLTIQRTQQEDSAVYLCASSFTGISGNTIYFGEGSWLTVV.

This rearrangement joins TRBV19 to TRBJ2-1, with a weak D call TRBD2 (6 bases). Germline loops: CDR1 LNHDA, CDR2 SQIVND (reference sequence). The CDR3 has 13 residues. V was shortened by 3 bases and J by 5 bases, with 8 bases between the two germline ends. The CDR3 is CASSMGLNNEQFF. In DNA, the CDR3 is TGTGCCAGTAGTATGGGACTTAACAATGAGCAGTTCTTC.

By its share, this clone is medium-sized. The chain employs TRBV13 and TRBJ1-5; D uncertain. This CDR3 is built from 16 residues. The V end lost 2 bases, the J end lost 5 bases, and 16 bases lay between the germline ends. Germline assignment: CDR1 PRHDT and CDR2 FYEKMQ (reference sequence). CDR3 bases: TGTGCCAGCAGCTTAAGTACAGTCTTCGGGGATCAGCCCCAGCATTTT. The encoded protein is CASSLSTVFGDQPQHF.

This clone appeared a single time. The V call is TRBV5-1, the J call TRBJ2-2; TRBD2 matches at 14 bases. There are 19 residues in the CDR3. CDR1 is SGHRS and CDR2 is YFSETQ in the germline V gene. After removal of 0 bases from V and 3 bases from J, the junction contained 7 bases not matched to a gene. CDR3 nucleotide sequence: TGCGCCAGCAGCTTGGCGGGACTAGCGGGAGAGAGGTACACCGGGGAGCTGTTTTTT. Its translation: CASSLAGLAGERYTGELFF. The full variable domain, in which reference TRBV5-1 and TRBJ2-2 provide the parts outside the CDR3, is KAGVTQTPRYLIKTRGQQVTLSCSPISGHRSVSWYQQTPGQGLQFLFEYFSETQRNKGNFPGRFSGRQFSNSRSEMNVSTLELGDSALYLCASSLAGLAGERYTGELFFGEGSRLTVL.

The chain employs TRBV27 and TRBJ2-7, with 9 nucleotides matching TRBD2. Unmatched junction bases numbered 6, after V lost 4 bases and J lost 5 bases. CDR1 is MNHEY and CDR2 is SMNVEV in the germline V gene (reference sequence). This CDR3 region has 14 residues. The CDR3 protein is CASSSLSGSHEQYF. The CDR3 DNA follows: TGTGCCAGCAGTTCACTTAGCGGGAGCCACGAGCAGTACTTC.

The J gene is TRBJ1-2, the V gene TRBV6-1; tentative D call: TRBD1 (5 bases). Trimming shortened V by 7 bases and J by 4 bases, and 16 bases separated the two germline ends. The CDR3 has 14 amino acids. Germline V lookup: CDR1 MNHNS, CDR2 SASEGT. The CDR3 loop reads CASISTGTLYGYTF. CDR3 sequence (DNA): TGTGCCAGCATTAGCACAGGCACCCTCTATGGCTACACCTTC.

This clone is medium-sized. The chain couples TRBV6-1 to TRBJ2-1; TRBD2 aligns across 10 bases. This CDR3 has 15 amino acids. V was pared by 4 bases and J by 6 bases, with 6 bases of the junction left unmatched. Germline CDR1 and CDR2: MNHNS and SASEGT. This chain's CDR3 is CASSAEAGGGNEQFF. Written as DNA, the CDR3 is TGTGCCAGCAGTGCCGAAGCGGGAGGGGGCAATGAGCAGTTCTTC.

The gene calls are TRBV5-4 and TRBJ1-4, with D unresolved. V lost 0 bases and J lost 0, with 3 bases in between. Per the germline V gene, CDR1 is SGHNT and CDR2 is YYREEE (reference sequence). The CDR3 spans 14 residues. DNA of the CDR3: TGTGCCAGCAGCTTGGGAGCAACTAATGAAAAACTGTTTTTT. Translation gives CASSLGATNEKLFF.

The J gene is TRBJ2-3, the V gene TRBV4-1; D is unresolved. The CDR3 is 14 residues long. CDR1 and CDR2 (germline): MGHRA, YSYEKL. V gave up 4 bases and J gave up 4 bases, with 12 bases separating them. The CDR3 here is CASSLSHYADTQYF. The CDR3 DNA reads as TGCGCCAGCAGCCTCAGTCACTATGCAGATACGCAGTATTTT.

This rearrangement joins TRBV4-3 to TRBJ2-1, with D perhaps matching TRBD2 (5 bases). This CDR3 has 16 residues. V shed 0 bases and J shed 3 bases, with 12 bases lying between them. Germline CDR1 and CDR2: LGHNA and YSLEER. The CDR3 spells CASSQDNAGVYNEQFF. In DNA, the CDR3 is TGCGCCAGCAGCCAAGATAACGCGGGCGTCTACAATGAGCAGTTCTTC.

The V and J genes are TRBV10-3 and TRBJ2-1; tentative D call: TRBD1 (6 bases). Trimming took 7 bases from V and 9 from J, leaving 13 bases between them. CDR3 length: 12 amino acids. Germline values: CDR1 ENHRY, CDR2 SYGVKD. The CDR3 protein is CAITPGAGEQFF. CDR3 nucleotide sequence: TGTGCCATCACTCCAGGGGCAGGTGAGCAGTTCTTC.

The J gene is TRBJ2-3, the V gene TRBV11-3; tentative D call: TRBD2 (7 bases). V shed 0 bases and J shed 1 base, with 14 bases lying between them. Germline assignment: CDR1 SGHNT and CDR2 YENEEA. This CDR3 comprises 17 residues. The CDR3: CASSLDGRAGGTDTQYF. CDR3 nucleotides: TGTGCCAGCAGCTTAGATGGGAGGGCAGGGGGCACAGATACGCAGTATTTT.

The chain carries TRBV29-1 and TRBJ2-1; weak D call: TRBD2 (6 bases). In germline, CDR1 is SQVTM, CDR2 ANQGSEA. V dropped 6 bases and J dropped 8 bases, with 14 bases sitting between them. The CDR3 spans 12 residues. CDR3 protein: CSVRLGFDEQFF. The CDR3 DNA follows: TGCAGCGTACGACTAGGATTCGATGAGCAGTTCTTC.

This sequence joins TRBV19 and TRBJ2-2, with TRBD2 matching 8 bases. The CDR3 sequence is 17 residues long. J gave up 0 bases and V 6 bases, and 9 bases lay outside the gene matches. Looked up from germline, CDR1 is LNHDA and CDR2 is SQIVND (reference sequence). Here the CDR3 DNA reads TGTGCCAGTAGCGATCCTAGCGGGTTTTCGAACACCGGGGAGCTGTTTTTT. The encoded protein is CASSDPSGFSNTGELFF. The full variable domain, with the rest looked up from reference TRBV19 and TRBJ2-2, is DGGITQSPKYLFRKEGQNVTLSCEQNLNHDAMYWYRQDPGQGLRLIYYSQIVNDFQKGDIAEGYSVSREKKESFPLTVTSAQKNPTAFYLCASSDPSGFSNTGELFFGEGSRLTVL.

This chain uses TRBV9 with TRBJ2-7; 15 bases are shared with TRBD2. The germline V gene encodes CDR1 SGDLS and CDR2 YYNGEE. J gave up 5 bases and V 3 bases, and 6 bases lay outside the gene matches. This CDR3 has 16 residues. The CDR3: CASSAGLAGGLDEQYF. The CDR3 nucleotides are TGTGCCAGCAGCGCCGGACTAGCGGGAGGGCTCGACGAGCAGTACTTC.

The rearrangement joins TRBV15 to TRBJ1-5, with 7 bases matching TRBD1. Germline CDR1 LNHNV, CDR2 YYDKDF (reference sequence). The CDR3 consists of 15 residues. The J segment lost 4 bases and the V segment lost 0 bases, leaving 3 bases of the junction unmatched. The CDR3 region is CATSREDRSNQPQHF. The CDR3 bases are TGTGCCACCAGCAGAGAGGACAGGTCTAATCAGCCCCAGCATTTT.

The CDR3 is CASSLGQSNQPQHF. CDR3 in DNA: TGTGCCAGCAGCTTGGGACAAAGCAATCAGCCCCAGCATTTT. The chain is built from TRBV5-6 and TRBJ1-5; D remains ambiguous. The CDR3 spans 14 residues. From germline, CDR1 is SGHDT and CDR2 YYEEEE. Trimming stripped 0 bases from V and 1 base from J, with 5 bases between. Full variable domain (remainder filled in from reference TRBV5-6 and TRBJ1-5): DAGVTQSPTHLIKTRGQQVTLRCSPKSGHDTVSWYQQALGQGPQFIFQYYEEEERQRGNFPDRFSGHQFPNYSSELNVNALLLGDSALYLCASSLGQSNQPQHFGDGTRLSIL.

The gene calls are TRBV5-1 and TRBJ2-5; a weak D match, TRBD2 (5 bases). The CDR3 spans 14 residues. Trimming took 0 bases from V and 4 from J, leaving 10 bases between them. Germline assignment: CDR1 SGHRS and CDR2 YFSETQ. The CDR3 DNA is TGCGCCAGCAGCTTGGTGGCGGGCGCAGAGACCCAGTACTTC. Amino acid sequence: CASSLVAGAETQYF.

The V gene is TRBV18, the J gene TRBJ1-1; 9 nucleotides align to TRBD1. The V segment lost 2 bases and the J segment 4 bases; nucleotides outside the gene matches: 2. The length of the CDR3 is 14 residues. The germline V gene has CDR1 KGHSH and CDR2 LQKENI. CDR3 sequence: CASSPGTGITEAFF. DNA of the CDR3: TGTGCCAGCTCACCAGGGACAGGGATCACTGAAGCTTTCTTT.

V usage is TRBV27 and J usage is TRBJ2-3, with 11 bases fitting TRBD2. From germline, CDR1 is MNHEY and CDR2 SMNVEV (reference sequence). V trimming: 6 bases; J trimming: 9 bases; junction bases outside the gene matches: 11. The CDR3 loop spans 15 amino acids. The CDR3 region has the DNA TGTGCCAGCAGCCGACTAGCGGGATGGACGTGGACGCAGTATTTT. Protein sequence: CASSRLAGWTWTQYF.

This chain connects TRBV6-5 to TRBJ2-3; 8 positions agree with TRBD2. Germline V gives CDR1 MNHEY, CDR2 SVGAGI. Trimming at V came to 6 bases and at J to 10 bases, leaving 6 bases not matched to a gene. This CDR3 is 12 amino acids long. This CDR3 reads CASSTWREAQYF. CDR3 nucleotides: TGTGCCAGCAGCACCTGGCGGGAGGCGCAGTATTTT.

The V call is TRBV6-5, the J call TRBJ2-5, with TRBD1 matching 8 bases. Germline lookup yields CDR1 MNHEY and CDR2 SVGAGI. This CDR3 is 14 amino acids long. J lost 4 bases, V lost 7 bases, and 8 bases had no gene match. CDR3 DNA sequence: TGTGCCAGCACCCGAACAGGGGGAAGAGAGACCCAGTACTTC. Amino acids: CASTRTGGRETQYF.

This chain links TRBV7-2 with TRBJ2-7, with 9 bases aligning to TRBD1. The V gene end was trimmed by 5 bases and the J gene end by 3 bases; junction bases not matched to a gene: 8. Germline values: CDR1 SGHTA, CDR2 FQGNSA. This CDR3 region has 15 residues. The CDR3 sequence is CASSPSGTGSYEQYV. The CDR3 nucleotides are TGTGCCAGCAGCCCGTCCGGGACAGGGAGCTACGAGCAGTACGTC.